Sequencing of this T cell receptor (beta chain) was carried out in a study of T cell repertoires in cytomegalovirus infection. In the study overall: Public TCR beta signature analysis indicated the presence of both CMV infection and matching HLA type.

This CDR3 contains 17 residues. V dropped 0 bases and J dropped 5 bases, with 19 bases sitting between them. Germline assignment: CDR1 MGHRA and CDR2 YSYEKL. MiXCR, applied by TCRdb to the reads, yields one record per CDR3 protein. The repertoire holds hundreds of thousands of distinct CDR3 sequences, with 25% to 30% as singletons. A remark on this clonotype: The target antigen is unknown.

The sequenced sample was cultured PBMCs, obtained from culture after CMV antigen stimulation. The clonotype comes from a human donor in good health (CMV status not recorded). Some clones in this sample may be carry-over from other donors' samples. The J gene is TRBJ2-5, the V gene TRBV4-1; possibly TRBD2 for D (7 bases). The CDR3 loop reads CASSQDRTGGPGETQYF. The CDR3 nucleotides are TGCGCCAGCAGCCAAGATAGGACCGGGGGGCCGGGGGAGACCCAGTACTTC.